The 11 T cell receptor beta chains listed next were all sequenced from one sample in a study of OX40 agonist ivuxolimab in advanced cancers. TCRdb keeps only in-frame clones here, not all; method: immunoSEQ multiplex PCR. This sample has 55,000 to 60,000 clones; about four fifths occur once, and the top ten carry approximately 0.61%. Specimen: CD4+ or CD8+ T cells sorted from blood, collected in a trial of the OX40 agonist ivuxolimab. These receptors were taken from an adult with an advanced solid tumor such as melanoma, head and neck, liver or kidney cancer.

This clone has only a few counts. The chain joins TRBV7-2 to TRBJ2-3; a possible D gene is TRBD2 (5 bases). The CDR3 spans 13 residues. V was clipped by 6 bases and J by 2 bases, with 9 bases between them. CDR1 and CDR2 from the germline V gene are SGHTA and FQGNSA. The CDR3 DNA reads TGTGCCAGCAGGTTGACTATCACAGATACGCAGTATTTT. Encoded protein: CASRLTITDTQYF.

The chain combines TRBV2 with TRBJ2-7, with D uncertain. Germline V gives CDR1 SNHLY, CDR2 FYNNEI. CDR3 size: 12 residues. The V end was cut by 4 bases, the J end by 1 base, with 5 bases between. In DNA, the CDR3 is TGTGCCAGCAGTGCAGAGTCCTACGAGCAGTACTTC. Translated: CASSAESYEQYF.

CDR3 nucleotides: TGCGCCAGCAGCCCGACAGCAACTAATGAAAAACTGTTTTTT. Translated, it gives CASSPTATNEKLFF. The chain combines TRBV4-3 with TRBJ1-4; D is perhaps TRBD1 (5 bases). Germline lookup yields CDR1 LGHNA and CDR2 YSLEER. The CDR3 length is 14 residues. The V end lost 4 bases, the J end lost 0 bases, and 6 bases lay between the germline ends.

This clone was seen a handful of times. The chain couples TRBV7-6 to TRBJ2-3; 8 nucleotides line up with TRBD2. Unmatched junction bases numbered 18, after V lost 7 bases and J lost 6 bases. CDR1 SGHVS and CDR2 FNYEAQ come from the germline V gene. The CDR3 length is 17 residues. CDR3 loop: CASTPRGGSQGLDTQYF. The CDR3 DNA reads TGTGCCAGCACCCCCCGGGGGGGCTCCCAAGGGTTGGATACGCAGTATTTT.

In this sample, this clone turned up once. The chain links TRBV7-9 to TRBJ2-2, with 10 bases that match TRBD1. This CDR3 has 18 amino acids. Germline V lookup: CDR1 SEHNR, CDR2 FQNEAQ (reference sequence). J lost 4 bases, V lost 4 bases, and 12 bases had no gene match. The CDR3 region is CASSSSGWGTGVTGELFF. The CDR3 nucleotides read TGTGCCAGCAGCTCCTCCGGGTGGGGGACAGGGGTCACCGGGGAGCTGTTTTTT.

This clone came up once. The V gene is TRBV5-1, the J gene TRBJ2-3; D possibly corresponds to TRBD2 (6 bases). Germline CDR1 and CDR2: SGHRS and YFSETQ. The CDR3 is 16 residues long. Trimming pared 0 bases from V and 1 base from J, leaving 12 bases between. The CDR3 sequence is CASSLEPGEGTDTQYF. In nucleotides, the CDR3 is TGCGCCAGCAGCTTGGAACCGGGAGAGGGCACAGATACGCAGTATTTT.

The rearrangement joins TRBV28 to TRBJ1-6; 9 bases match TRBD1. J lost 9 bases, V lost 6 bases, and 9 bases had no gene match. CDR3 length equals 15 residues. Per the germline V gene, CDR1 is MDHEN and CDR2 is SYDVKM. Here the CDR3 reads CASRTPGQGVSPLHF. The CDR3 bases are TGTGCCAGCAGGACCCCGGGACAGGGAGTTTCACCCCTCCACTTT. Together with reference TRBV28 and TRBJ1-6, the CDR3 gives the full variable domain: DVKVTQSSRYLVKRTGEKVFLECVQDMDHENMFWYRQDPGLGLRLIYFSYDVKMKEKGDIPEGYSVSREKKERFSLILESASTNQTSMYLCASRTPGQGVSPLHFGNGTRLTVT.

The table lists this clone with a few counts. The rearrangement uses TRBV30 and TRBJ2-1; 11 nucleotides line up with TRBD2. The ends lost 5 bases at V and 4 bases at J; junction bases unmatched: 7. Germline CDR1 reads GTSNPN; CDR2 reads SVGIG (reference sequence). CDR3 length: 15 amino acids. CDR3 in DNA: TGTGCCTGGTGTATAGCGGGAGGGACGTACAATGAGCAGTTCTTC. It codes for CAWCIAGGTYNEQFF. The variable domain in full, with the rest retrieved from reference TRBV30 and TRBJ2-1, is SQTIHQWPATLVQPVGSPLSLECTVEGTSNPNLYWYRQAAGRGLQLLFYSVGIGQISSEVPQNLSASRPQDRQFILSSKKLLLSDSGFYLCAWCIAGGTYNEQFFGPGTRLTVL.

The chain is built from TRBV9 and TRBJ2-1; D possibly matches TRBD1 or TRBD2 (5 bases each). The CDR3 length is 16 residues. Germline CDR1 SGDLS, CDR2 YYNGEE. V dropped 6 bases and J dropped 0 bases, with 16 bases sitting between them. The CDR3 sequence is CASTPTGTRSYNEQFF. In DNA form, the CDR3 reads TGTGCCAGCACCCCTACCGGGACGCGCTCCTACAATGAGCAGTTCTTC.

The DNA of the CDR3 is TGTGCCAGCAGCGGGAGGCAGGGCGGCTATGGCTACACCTTC. Residues: CASSGRQGGYGYTF. The rearrangement links TRBV7-2 to TRBJ1-2; possible D gene TRBD1, 5 bases. V lost 5 bases, J lost 4 bases, and 14 bases lay in between. The germline CDR1 and CDR2 sequences are SGHTA and FQGNSA. The CDR3 covers 14 residues.

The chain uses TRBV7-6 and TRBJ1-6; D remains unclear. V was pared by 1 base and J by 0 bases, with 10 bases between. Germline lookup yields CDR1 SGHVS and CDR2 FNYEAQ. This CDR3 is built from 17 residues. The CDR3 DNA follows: TGTGCCAGCAGCTTAGGGCCTGGGAGCTCCTATAATTCACCCCTCCACTTT. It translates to CASSLGPGSSYNSPLHF.